This note documents a single T cell receptor (beta chain) sequence. Its antigen remains unidentified. This CDR3 spans 14 amino acids. J gave up 0 bases and V 3 bases, and 1 base lay outside the gene matches. These data originate in a study of T-cell memory formation after mild COVID-19. Study in general: Largely, TCR clusters stayed within a single donor.

General study results and limits: The second-wave clones peaking on day 37 were not confirmed as SARS-CoV-2-specific. A subset of responding clones appeared in pre-infection memory, suggesting cross-reactive memory joined. The main location of contracting CD4+ clones was CM and EM, and that of contracting CD8+ clones was EMRA.

TCRdb called the 5' RACE reads again in MiXCR, with one record for every CDR3 protein. The sample shows 300,000 to 400,000 distinct CDR3 sequences, approximately 29% of them seen only once. This chain links TRBV12-3 or TRBV12-4 with TRBJ2-7; 8 bases fit TRBD2. This receptor was taken from an adult woman who had mild COVID-19 (a few samples of this study predate the infection). Cell type and time point are not known. The sequenced sample was PBMCs or a T cell subset sorted from them (not recorded which). The CDR3 bases are TGTGCCAGCAGTTTCGGGGGGGTCTCCTACGAGCAGTACTTC. It is translated as CASSFGGVSYEQYF.